This T cell receptor (beta chain) was observed in a study of CD8+ T cells in alopecia areata. This clone has a handful of counts. Extracted RNA was reverse transcribed into cDNA, the sequencing template. Libraries were prepared by immunoSEQ multiplex PCR; TCRdb keeps only in-frame clonotypes and omits some of them. The sample includes 150,000 or so clones, about three fifths of them seen just once. Trimming took off 4 bases at V and 1 base at J, with 10 bases between the two ends. The CDR3 sequence is 14 residues long. Germline V gene lookup returns CDR1 SEHNR and CDR2 FQNEAQ (reference sequence). Noted treatment: oral pan-JAK inhibitor, 5-10 mg twice daily. A FACSAria was used to sort CD4+ and CD8+ T cells. These cells came from PBMCs.

The starting material was CD4+ T cells sorted from blood, obtained between weeks 55 and 70, from a patient treated with tofacitinib. The J gene is TRBJ1-1, the V gene TRBV7-9; tentative D call: TRBD1 (5 bases). The receptor was derived from a human donor with alopecia areata. The CDR3 reads CASSWGGQNTEAFF. DNA for the CDR3: TGTGCCAGCAGCTGGGGTGGACAGAACACTGAAGCTTTCTTT.